This T cell receptor beta chain derives from a study of cytomegalovirus exposure and HLA in healthy donors. General study points: Overall, under 200 TCR beta chains were annotated as cytomegalovirus-associated.

On this clone: Its antigen remains unidentified.

The V gene lost 3 bases and the J gene lost 5 bases, with 9 bases spanning the gap. Germline V gene sequence: CDR1 SNHLY, CDR2 FYNNEI. CDR3 length: 13 residues. The table came from immunoSEQ multiplex PCR; TCRdb's copy has only in-frame clones and leaves some out. The table records some 210,000 clones, roughly 80% of them present only once. Sequencing was done on a sample of PBMCs. The gene calls are TRBV2 and TRBJ2-3; D call uncertain. This TCR came from a woman between 18 and 29 years old in good health and CMV-seronegative. CDR3 region: CASSDGSGDTQYF. The CDR3, as DNA: TGTGCCAGCAGTGACGGTAGTGGAGATACGCAGTATTTT.